Here is one TCR beta chain with its context. Antigen: not known. This sample also contains other DNA sequences that code for the same CDR3. Methods used by the authors: Filtering differed since immunoSEQ provided only junctions, with no quality scores. Some clones are missing from TCRdb's copy, which holds only in-frame ones; the method was immunoSEQ multiplex PCR. Clone size and V and J calls were adopted from that table, with D and trimming inferred from the DNA. The table shows around 2.5 million clones, with roughly 93% occurring only once. This specimen comes from a study of shared clonotypes between healthy human individuals. V gave up 2 bases and J gave up 4 bases, with 6 bases separating them. Looked up from germline, CDR1 is SGHRS and CDR2 is YFSETQ. There are 13 residues in the CDR3. Study-wide results and limits: Expectations were that clonotype sharing among donors would be affected by sequencing depth.

The sample was naive CD4+ T cells from PBMCs. Regarding subset: CD45RA+ positively selected. This TCR was recovered from a man younger than 30 in good health. Some clones in this sample may be carry-over from other donors' samples. The J gene is TRBJ2-2, the V gene TRBV5-1; D is undetermined. CDR3 protein: CASSFGATGELFF. DNA for the CDR3: TGCGCCAGCAGCTTCGGCGCCACCGGGGAGCTGTTTTTT.